Shown below are 12 T cell receptor beta chains from a single sample sequenced in a study of blood T cell repertoires in COVID-19. Produced via immunoSEQ multiplex PCR; TCRdb's table is partial and in-frame only. This table has 70,000 to 80,000 clones, more than 80% appearing once. The sequenced sample consisted of peripheral blood. These receptors all stem from a woman of 80 years or more with active or convalescent COVID-19.

The V and J genes are TRBV4-3 and TRBJ2-1, with 7 positions matching TRBD2. Trimming cost V 0 bases and J 10 bases; bases outside gene matches: 3. This CDR3 is 13 amino acids long. CDR1 is LGHNA and CDR2 is YSLEER in the germline V gene. CDR3 amino acids: CASSQDRREEQFF. The CDR3 region has the DNA TGCGCCAGCAGCCAAGATAGGCGGGAGGAGCAGTTCTTC.

The rearrangement links TRBV2 to TRBJ2-5, with no clear D. The V gene's germline CDR1 is SNHLY and CDR2 FYNNEI. This CDR3 region has 14 residues. Trimming removed 2 bases from V and 3 bases from J, with 10 bases in between. CDR3 sequence: CASSELSLKETQYF. CDR3 in DNA: TGTGCCAGCAGTGAATTGTCTTTAAAAGAGACCCAGTACTTC. Filled out from reference TRBV2 and TRBJ2-5, the complete variable domain reads EPEVTQTPSHQVTQMGQEVILRCVPISNHLYFYWYRQILGQKVEFLVSFYNNEISEKSEIFDDQFSVERPDGSNFTLKIRSTKLEDSAMYFCASSELSLKETQYFGPGTRLLVL.

CDR3 protein: CASSLQGPNEKLFF. CDR3 coding DNA: TGTGCCAGCAGCTTACAGGGCCCCAATGAAAAACTGTTTTTT. This chain connects TRBV7-6 to TRBJ1-4, with D maybe TRBD1 (5 bases). Germline V gene lookup returns CDR1 SGHVS and CDR2 FNYEAQ. Trimming took 2 bases from V and 5 from J, leaving 9 bases between them. The CDR3 is made up of 14 amino acids.

V usage is TRBV7-2 and J usage is TRBJ2-7, with TRBD2 identical over 8 bases. Germline V gene data show CDR1 as SGHTA and CDR2 as FQGNSA. Trimming took 0 bases from V and 6 from J; bases not matched to a gene: 4. The CDR3 covers 14 residues. The chain's CDR3 is CASSLAAGAGEQYF. The CDR3 DNA is TGTGCCAGCAGCTTAGCAGCGGGGGCAGGCGAGCAGTACTTC.

The chain combines TRBV28 with TRBJ2-1; 9 bases fit TRBD2. Trimming took 5 bases from V and 3 from J; bases not matched to a gene: 8. Germline V CDR1 and CDR2: MDHEN, SYDVKM. The length of the CDR3 is 16 residues. In DNA, the CDR3 is TGTGCCAGCAGTACCCGACTAGCGGAAAACTACAATGAGCAGTTCTTC. Its protein product is CASSTRLAENYNEQFF.

V and J are TRBV28 and TRBJ2-7; possible D gene TRBD1, 6 bases. The germline V and J ends were trimmed by 6 bases and 2 bases, with 14 bases remaining between them. Germline loops: CDR1 MDHEN, CDR2 SYDVKM. This CDR3 region has 14 residues. CDR3 sequence (DNA): TGTGCCAGCAGGCCGGGGACACCCGCCTACGAGCAGTACTTC. Translation gives CASRPGTPAYEQYF.

The chain is built from TRBV29-1 and TRBJ2-3; TRBD1 agrees at 7 bases. After removal of 4 bases from V and 7 bases from J, the junction contained 11 bases not matched to a gene. The germline V gene encodes CDR1 SQVTM and CDR2 ANQGSEA. The CDR3 is made up of 14 amino acids. CDR3 in DNA: TGCAGCGTTGTCGAGACAGGGCAACTAAATACGCAGTATTTT. This codes for CSVVETGQLNTQYF.

This clone was observed a handful of times. V is TRBV7-3 and J is TRBJ2-5; the D gene is possibly TRBD1 (6 bases). The CDR3 spans 14 residues. Trimming cost V 4 bases and J 0 bases, with 9 bases left between them. Looked up from germline, CDR1 is SGHTA and CDR2 is FQGTGA. This CDR3 reads CASSYTGNQETQYF. CDR3 nucleotides: TGTGCCAGCAGCTACACAGGGAACCAAGAGACCCAGTACTTC. The full variable domain, with the rest looked up from reference TRBV7-3 and TRBJ2-5, is GAGVSQTPSNKVTEKGKYVELRCDPISGHTALYWYRQSLGQGPEFLIYFQGTGAADDSGLPNDRFFAVRPEGSVSTLKIQRTERGDSAVYLCASSYTGNQETQYFGPGTRLLVL.

This clone was seen a single time. The rearrangement joins TRBV5-1 to TRBJ2-7, with 7 bases lining up with TRBD1. Germline V gene sequence: CDR1 SGHRS, CDR2 YFSETQ. The trim removed 0 bases at V and 3 bases at J, leaving 0 bases unmatched. The CDR3 totals 13 residues. CDR3 sequence: CASSLGTGYEQYF. CDR3 sequence (DNA): TGCGCCAGCAGCTTGGGGACAGGCTACGAGCAGTACTTC. Variable domain in full (rest from reference TRBV5-1 and TRBJ2-7): KAGVTQTPRYLIKTRGQQVTLSCSPISGHRSVSWYQQTPGQGLQFLFEYFSETQRNKGNFPGRFSGRQFSNSRSEMNVSTLELGDSALYLCASSLGTGYEQYFGPGTRLTVT.

The chain employs TRBV4-1 and TRBJ1-2, with D possibly TRBD1 on 6 matching bases. Trimming stripped 0 bases from V and 8 bases from J, with 16 bases between. Germline CDR1 reads MGHRA; CDR2 reads YSYEKL. CDR3 size: 15 residues. This chain's CDR3 is CASSQDSGVPLGYTF. The DNA for the CDR3 is TGCGCCAGCAGCCAAGACTCAGGGGTCCCTTTGGGCTACACCTTC.

This chain links TRBV6-4 with TRBJ2-1, with TRBD2 identical over 7 bases. CDR3 length: 19 amino acids. Germline lookup yields CDR1 MRHNA and CDR2 SNTAGT. Trimming at V came to 6 bases and at J to 0 bases, leaving 17 bases not matched to a gene. The CDR3 is CASRGELAPEGSSYNEQFF. The CDR3 DNA reads as TGTGCCAGCAGGGGGGAACTAGCGCCAGAGGGTAGCTCCTACAATGAGCAGTTCTTC.

This sequence joins TRBV19 and TRBJ2-5; TRBD2 matches 9 bases. The germline V gene encodes CDR1 LNHDA and CDR2 SQIVND (reference sequence). V lost 4 bases and J lost 3; bases outside the gene matches: 6. The CDR3 covers 15 residues. The CDR3 DNA sequence: TGTGCCAGTAGTAGAGCGGGGGGTGGGAAAGAGACCCAGTACTTC. This codes for CASSRAGGGKETQYF. Full variable domain (rest looked up from reference TRBV19 and TRBJ2-5): DGGITQSPKYLFRKEGQNVTLSCEQNLNHDAMYWYRQDPGQGLRLIYYSQIVNDFQKGDIAEGYSVSREKKESFPLTVTSAQKNPTAFYLCASSRAGGGKETQYFGPGTRLLVL.